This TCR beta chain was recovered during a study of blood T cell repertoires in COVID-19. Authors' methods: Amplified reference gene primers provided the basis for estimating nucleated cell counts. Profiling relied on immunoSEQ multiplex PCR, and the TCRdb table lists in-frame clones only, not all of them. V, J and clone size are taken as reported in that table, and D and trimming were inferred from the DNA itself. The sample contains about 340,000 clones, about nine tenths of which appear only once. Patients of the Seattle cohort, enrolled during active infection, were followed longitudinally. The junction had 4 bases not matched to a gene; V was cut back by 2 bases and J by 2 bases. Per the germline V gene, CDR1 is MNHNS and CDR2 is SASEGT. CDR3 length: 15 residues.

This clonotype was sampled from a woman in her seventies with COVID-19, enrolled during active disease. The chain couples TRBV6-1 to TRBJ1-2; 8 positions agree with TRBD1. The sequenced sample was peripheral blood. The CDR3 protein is CASSEFGDRNYGYTF. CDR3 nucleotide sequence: TGTGCCAGCAGTGAATTCGGGGACAGGAACTATGGCTACACCTTC.